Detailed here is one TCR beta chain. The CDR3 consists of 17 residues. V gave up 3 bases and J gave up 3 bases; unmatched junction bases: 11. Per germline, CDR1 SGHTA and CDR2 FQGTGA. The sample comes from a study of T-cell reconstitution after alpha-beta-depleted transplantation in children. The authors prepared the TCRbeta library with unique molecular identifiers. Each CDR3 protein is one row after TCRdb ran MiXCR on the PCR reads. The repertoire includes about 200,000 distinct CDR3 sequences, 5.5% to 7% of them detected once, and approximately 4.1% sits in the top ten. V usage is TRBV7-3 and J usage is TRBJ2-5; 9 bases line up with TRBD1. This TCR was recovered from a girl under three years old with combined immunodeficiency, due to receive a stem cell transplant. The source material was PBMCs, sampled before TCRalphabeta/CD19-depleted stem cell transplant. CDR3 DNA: TGTGCCAGCAGCTTTAAACCGCCGGGACAGGGAAAAGAGACCCAGTACTTC. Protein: CASSFKPPGQGKETQYF.